This T cell receptor beta chain was sequenced for a study of radiotherapy plus CTLA-4 blockade in lung cancer. Study as a whole: For 18% of patients, objective responses occurred, and around 31% had disease control. Study findings and constraints: Strongest reported response predictors: early blood clone changes and post-radiation interferon-beta.

It was focal radiation plus CTLA-4 blockade with ipilimumab that patients with chemo-refractory metastatic non-small-cell lung cancer received. Repertoires were generated with immunoSEQ multiplex PCR, while TCRdb's copy carries only in-frame clones and drops some. The sample carries approximately 39,000 clones, 72% recorded once. The CDR3 loop spans 13 amino acids. Trimming removed 0 bases from V and 7 bases from J, with 7 bases in between. Germline lookup yields CDR1 ENHRY and CDR2 SYGVKD. This clone has just one count. What it binds is not known. This material consisted of peripheral blood, taken from a patient treated with radiotherapy plus ipilimumab. The TCR sequence derives from a human donor with non-small cell lung cancer who had stable disease on radiotherapy plus ipilimumab. The chain carries TRBV10-3 and TRBJ1-5, with no clear D. The CDR3 spells CAISESVSQPQHF. The CDR3 DNA follows: TGTGCCATCAGTGAGTCGGTTAGCCAGCCCCAGCATTTT.